Listed here is a single T cell receptor beta chain. Its cognate antigen is unknown. Sample-barcoded 5' priming and a J-beta primer mix drove a second PCR of roughly 6 to 12 cycles. TCRdb ran MiXCR on the 5' RACE reads and lists one entry per CDR3 protein. The profile shows 1 million to 1.2 million distinct CDR3 sequences, about two fifths of them singletons. The sample comes from a study of blood T cells in healthy people across ages. Study-wide results and caveats: Investigators viewed diversity estimates from one million T cells as underestimates, the study reported. There were more naive CD4+ cells and higher diversity in long-lived donors than in aged donors.

This CDR3 has 15 residues. In germline, CDR1 is LGHNA, CDR2 YSLEER. V gave up 1 base and J gave up 4 bases; unmatched junction bases: 5. The sequencing input was blood. The rearrangement links TRBV4-3 to TRBJ2-5, with 8 bases identical to TRBD1. This TCR was recovered from a man between 18 and 29 years old in good health. CDR3 nucleotide sequence: TGCGCCAGCAGCCAAGGAACAACAGGGGGAGAGACCCAGTACTTC. Its protein product is CASSQGTTGGETQYF.